Listed below are T cell receptor beta chains from one sample, sequenced in a study of neurological immune-mediated disorders. TCRdb redid the calling of the 5' RACE reads with MiXCR, one entry per CDR3 protein. The sample consists of tens of thousands of distinct CDR3 sequences, less than 5.5% of them appearing once. Sequences were obtained from PBMCs. These receptors were taken from a man younger than 35 with multiple sclerosis. Both conserved end residues are part of each CDR3. D genes are given only for firm matches. The listing skips clone size in some rows; elsewhere it reads once, few, many or a size class.

size,V,J,D,CDR3,DNA
many,TRBV5-1,TRBJ1-1,.,CASSSKQGLRVEAFF,TGCGCCAGCAGCTCGAAGCAGGGGCTGAGGGTTGAAGCTTTCTTT
many,TRBV7-9,TRBJ2-7,TRBD2,CASSFREASYEQYF,TGTGCCAGCAGCTTCCGGGAGGCCTCCTACGAGCAGTACTTC
.,TRBV29-1,TRBJ1-5,.,CSVAGEGNQPQNF,TGCAGCGTTGCGGGGGAGGGCAATCAGCCCCAGAATTTT
many,TRBV5-5,TRBJ1-6,TRBD1,CASRRTGGTFGSPLHF,TGTGCCAGCAGACGGACAGGGGGCACGTTTGGTTCACCCCTCCACTTT
many,TRBV20-1,TRBJ2-3,TRBD2,CSARAREADTQYF,TGCAGTGCTAGGGCCCGGGAGGCAGATACGCAGTATTTT
few,TRBV7-2,TRBJ2-1,.,CASSFRLQTEQFF,TGTGCCAGCAGCTTCCGACTTCAGACGGAGCAGTTCTTC
.,TRBV20-1,TRBJ2-3,.,CSANPSRGSTDTQYF,TGCAGTGCTAACCCCAGCCGAGGGAGCACAGATACGCAGTATTTT
many,TRBV6-5,TRBJ1-5,TRBD1,CASSSDRVNQPQHF,TGTGCCAGCAGCTCTGACAGGGTGAATCAGCCCCAGCATTTT
.,TRBV5-6,TRBJ2-2,.,CASSFEAEYTGELFF,TGTGCCAGCAGCTTCGAGGCGGAGTACACCGGGGAGCTGTTTTTT
many,TRBV20-1,TRBJ2-7,TRBD1,CSAGDRRDYEQYF,TGCAGTGCTGGGGACAGGCGGGACTACGAGCAGTACTTC
many,TRBV5-5,TRBJ2-4,TRBD1,CASSSRTGGLAKNIQYF,TGTGCCAGCAGCTCCCGGACAGGGGGATTAGCCAAAAACATTCAGTACTTC
.,TRBV12-3/TRBV12-4,TRBJ1-6,.,CASSPGSGDSPLHF,TGTGCCAGCAGTCCCGGAAGTGGGGATTCACCCCTCCACTTT
many,TRBV5-1,TRBJ2-4,.,CASSGRGLAKNIQYF,TGCGCCAGCAGCGGACGCGGACTAGCCAAAAACATTCAGTACTTC
.,TRBV20-1,TRBJ1-1,.,CSANYGGNTEAFF,TGCAGTGCTAATTACGGGGGGAACACTGAAGCTTTCTTT
many,TRBV27,TRBJ1-2,.,CASSLKDSVYGYTF,TGTGCCAGCAGTTTAAAGGACAGCGTCTATGGCTACACCTTC
.,TRBV24-1,TRBJ2-7,.,CATSDSGSWELYF,TGTGCCACCAGTGATTCAGGTTCCTGGGAGCTGTACTTC
many,TRBV5-1,TRBJ2-3,.,CASSGLGIRDDTQYF,TGCGCCAGCAGCGGGCTAGGGATTCGAGACGATACGCAGTATTTT
many,TRBV20-1,TRBJ2-7,TRBD2,CSAHGLADYEQYF,TGCAGTGCTCACGGACTAGCGGACTACGAGCAGTACTTC
many,TRBV5-1,TRBJ2-5,.,CASSLVEGAYETQYF,TGCGCCAGCAGCTTGGTGGAAGGGGCCTACGAGACCCAGTACTTC
many,TRBV9,TRBJ2-4,TRBD2,CASSVGGLAAPKNIQYF,TGTGCCAGCAGCGTAGGGGGACTAGCGGCCCCCAAAAACATTCAGTACTTC
many,TRBV10-3,TRBJ2-3,TRBD2,CAISREAGGPGYF,TGTGCCATCAGCCGGGAAGCGGGAGGGCCCGGATATTTT
many,TRBV12-3/TRBV12-4,TRBJ1-5,.,CASRSDSEWNQPQHF,TGTGCCAGCAGGAGTGACTCAGAATGGAATCAGCCCCAGCATTTT
many,TRBV30,TRBJ2-1,.,CAWSLGSSYNEQFF,TGTGCCTGGAGCCTAGGGAGCTCCTACAATGAGCAGTTCTTC
many,TRBV6-5,TRBJ1-5,.,CASSQGLSNQPQHF,TGTGCCAGCAGTCAGGGGTTAAGCAATCAGCCCCAGCATTTT
many,TRBV4-3,TRBJ1-1,.,CASSQDRGTMNTEAFF,TGCGCCAGCAGCCAAGACCGGGGCACGATGAACACTGAAGCTTTCTTT
many,TRBV29-1,TRBJ1-5,.,CSVPGGGVYSNQPQHF,TGCAGCGTCCCCGGAGGAGGCGTTTATAGCAATCAGCCCCAGCATTTT
many,TRBV4-3,TRBJ2-3,.,CASSQEFTRDKDTQYF,TGCGCCAGCAGCCAAGAGTTTACCCGGGACAAAGATACGCAGTATTTT
many,TRBV5-5,TRBJ2-5,.,CASSADLGQETQYF,TGTGCCAGCAGCGCCGACCTGGGACAAGAGACCCAGTACTTC
many,TRBV6-5,TRBJ2-2,TRBD1,CASKLQGATGELFF,TGTGCCAGCAAGCTGCAGGGGGCTACCGGGGAGCTGTTTTTT
.,TRBV20-1,TRBJ2-5,TRBD2,CSASHRTRGQETQYF,TGCAGTGCCTCCCATAGGACTAGAGGCCAAGAGACCCAGTACTTC
few,TRBV19,TRBJ2-7,.,CASTPTPRTYEQYF,TGTGCCAGTACCCCTACCCCCAGGACCTACGAGCAGTACTTC
many,TRBV12-3/TRBV12-4,TRBJ1-1,.,CASSLGPGTEAFF,TGTGCCAGCAGTTTAGGTCCGGGGACTGAAGCTTTCTTT
many,TRBV7-9,TRBJ1-5,.,CASSLGAVYQPQHF,TGTGCCAGCAGCTTAGGGGCCGTATATCAGCCCCAGCATTTT
few,TRBV2,TRBJ2-6,TRBD1,CASYLQGAAGAKVLTF,TGTGCCAGCTACCTGCAGGGGGCTGCTGGGGCCAAAGTCCTGACTTTC
.,TRBV5-1,TRBJ1-3,.,CASSPDSGKTIYF,TGCGCCAGCAGCCCAGACAGTGGAAAAACCATATATTTT
.,TRBV6-2/TRBV6-3,TRBJ1-2,TRBD1,CASIKSGTGDYGYTF,TGTGCCAGCATCAAATCCGGGACAGGGGACTATGGCTACACCTTC
many,TRBV24-1,TRBJ2-2,TRBD1,CATGSPGQPNGELFF,TGTGCCACCGGCAGCCCGGGACAGCCTAACGGGGAGCTGTTTTTT